The next 25 T cell receptor beta chains were all read from a single sample in a study of cytomegalovirus exposure and HLA in healthy donors. This PCR relied on a set of 60 Vbeta primers and 13 Jbeta primers. Repertoires were generated with immunoSEQ multiplex PCR, while TCRdb's copy carries only in-frame clones and drops some. The sample contains some 95,000 clones, roughly 71% of which appear only once. The sample was PBMCs. Receptors were obtained from a woman aged 40 to 49 in good health and CMV-seronegative.

The V call is TRBV10-3, the J call TRBJ1-1, with D perhaps TRBD1 (5 bases). The ends were cut back, 6 bases at V and 3 bases at J, with 17 bases in the middle. The CDR3 is 15 amino acids. Per the germline V gene, CDR1 is ENHRY and CDR2 is SYGVKD. CDR3 amino acids: CAIRGDLVVDTEAFF. The CDR3 DNA sequence: TGTGCCATCAGGGGGGACTTGGTCGTGGACACTGAAGCTTTCTTT.

V and J are TRBV15 and TRBJ2-6, with D hard to call. The germline gives CDR1 LNHNV, CDR2 YYDKDF (reference sequence). The V gene lost 8 bases and the J gene lost 1 base, with 6 bases spanning the gap. The CDR3 is 13 amino acids. CDR3 region: CATLKSGANVLTF. Written as DNA, the CDR3 is TGTGCCACCCTAAAATCTGGGGCCAACGTCCTGACTTTC.

The gene calls are TRBV2 and TRBJ2-1; D possibly corresponds to TRBD1 (5 bases). CDR3 size: 15 residues. Germline CDR1 SNHLY, CDR2 FYNNEI. Trimming cost V 3 bases and J 3 bases, with 12 bases left between them. The CDR3 DNA reads as TGTGCCAGCAGTGATTATCTGACAGTCTACAATGAGCAGTTCTTC. Its translation is CASSDYLTVYNEQFF.

The V and J genes are TRBV19 and TRBJ1-1; no firm D call. V lost 3 bases and J lost 6, with 14 bases in between. Germline V gene data show CDR1 as LNHDA and CDR2 as SQIVND (reference sequence). The CDR3 has 14 residues. The CDR3 bases are TGTGCCAGTAGTATCCTTAGAAACGCCCCTGAAGCTTTCTTT. It encodes CASSILRNAPEAFF.

The chain has TRBV7-6 and TRBJ1-1, with 8 bases identical to TRBD1. With 5 bases clipped from V and 4 bases from J, the junction kept 6 bases outside the gene matches. Germline lookup yields CDR1 SGHVS and CDR2 FNYEAQ. The CDR3 is 14 amino acids. CDR3 sequence reads: CASSLDRGVTEAFF. CDR3 nucleotide sequence: TGTGCCAGCAGCCTCGACAGGGGTGTCACTGAAGCTTTCTTT.

This rearrangement joins TRBV5-6 to TRBJ2-5; 7 positions match TRBD2. Germline-derived CDR1 and CDR2 are SGHDT and YYEEEE. Trimming removed 0 bases from V and 5 bases from J; junction bases left unmatched: 7. The CDR3 extends over 15 amino acids. In nucleotides, the CDR3 is TGTGCCAGCAGCTTGGAGCTAGCGGCTCTGGAGACCCAGTACTTC. It is translated as CASSLELAALETQYF.

J is TRBJ2-7 and V is TRBV5-6, with no clear D. The CDR3 sequence is 14 residues long. Trimming shortened V by 1 base and J by 2 bases, and 10 bases separated the two germline ends. Germline CDR1 SGHDT, CDR2 YYEEEE. The CDR3 DNA reads TGTGCCAGCAGCTTGAACAGCCCCACCTACGAGCAGTACTTC. Its protein product is CASSLNSPTYEQYF.

In regard to this clone: A far larger clone is one base from this, pointing to a likely read error. The same CDR3 arises from other DNA sequences in this sample as well. The chain employs TRBV4-1 and TRBJ1-2; maybe TRBD1 (6 bases). With 4 bases removed from V and 12 bases from J, the gap between germline ends came to 15 bases. The CDR3 runs 12 residues. Per germline, CDR1 MGHRA and CDR2 YSYEKL. The CDR3 bases are TGCGCCAGCAGCCTCGGGACACCCCCTAACACCTTC. It encodes CASSLGTPPNTF.

This clone has a handful of counts. The rearrangement joins TRBV2 to TRBJ1-1; no reliable D call. CDR3 size: 13 residues. Germline V CDR1 and CDR2: SNHLY, FYNNEI. Deletions cut 4 bases from V and 1 base from J, with 7 bases between. The CDR3 region is CASSGQANTEAFF. CDR3 bases: TGTGCCAGCAGTGGTCAAGCGAACACTGAAGCTTTCTTT. Together with reference TRBV2 and TRBJ1-1, the CDR3 gives the full variable domain: EPEVTQTPSHQVTQMGQEVILRCVPISNHLYFYWYRQILGQKVEFLVSFYNNEISEKSEIFDDQFSVERPDGSNFTLKIRSTKLEDSAMYFCASSGQANTEAFFGQGTRLTVV.

This clone has more than one count but fewer than ten. The V call is TRBV6-4, the J call TRBJ2-1; TRBD2 aligns across 10 bases. The CDR3 is made up of 15 amino acids. CDR1 and CDR2 from the germline V gene are MRHNA and SNTAGT. The V segment lost 6 bases and the J segment 6 bases; nucleotides outside the gene matches: 8. The CDR3 is CASSLSGGPINEQFF. CDR3 DNA sequence: TGTGCCAGCAGCCTTAGCGGGGGGCCGATCAATGAGCAGTTCTTC.

The gene calls are TRBV5-4 and TRBJ1-1; tentative D call: TRBD1 (6 bases). Germline-derived CDR1 and CDR2 are SGHNT and YYREEE (reference sequence). Trimming left V 4 bases short and J 10 bases short, with 20 bases between. CDR3 length equals 14 residues. The CDR3 reads CASSVSGGVWRAFF. CDR3 nucleotide sequence: TGTGCCAGCAGCGTGTCGGGGGGCGTTTGGCGAGCTTTCTTT.

The chain is built from TRBV7-9 and TRBJ2-5; 8 bases align to TRBD2. CDR3 size: 17 residues. The junction had 14 bases not matched to a gene; V was cut back by 3 bases and J by 5 bases. Per the germline V gene, CDR1 is SEHNR and CDR2 is FQNEAQ (reference sequence). CDR3 DNA sequence: TGTGCCAGCAGCTTCGGCGGGGGGCCACCTTTCGCCGAGACCCAGTACTTC. It codes for CASSFGGGPPFAETQYF.

V and J are TRBV7-2 and TRBJ2-4; TRBD2 matches 8 bases. The V and J ends lost 5 bases and 6 bases, in that order; junction bases with no gene match: 6. The CDR3 sequence is 14 residues long. The germline V gene encodes CDR1 SGHTA and CDR2 FQGNSA. This chain's CDR3 is CASSAPGGGNIQYF. The CDR3 coding sequence is TGTGCCAGCAGCGCCCCCGGGGGGGGAAACATTCAGTACTTC.

The V call is TRBV21-1, the J call TRBJ1-3; the table's D gene call, TRBD1, was not cross checked with the DNA. TRBV21-1 is recorded as a pseudogene. The CDR3 has 17 amino acids. Here the CDR3 reads CASSKDGAPARVNTIYF. The CDR3 DNA reads TGTGCCAGCAGCAAAGATGGGGCGCCTGCCCGGGTAAACACCATATATTTT.

CDR3 protein: CATSGSGTGGYYEQYF. CDR3 in DNA: TGTGCCACCAGCGGGTCCGGGACAGGGGGTTACTACGAGCAGTACTTC. The chain employs TRBV15 and TRBJ2-7; 11 positions agree with TRBD1. Germline values: CDR1 LNHNV, CDR2 YYDKDF (reference sequence). V was clipped by 5 bases and J by 3 bases; unmatched bases: 9. The CDR3 extends over 16 amino acids.

The chain couples TRBV6-1 to TRBJ2-7; possibly TRBD2 for D (6 bases). V lost 0 bases and J lost 3, with 21 bases in between. The CDR3 extends over 18 amino acids. CDR1 and CDR2 from the germline V gene are MNHNS and SASEGT. CDR3 sequence reads: CASSEARTRGLLYYEQYF. CDR3 nucleotides: TGTGCCAGCAGTGAAGCAAGAACACGCGGACTATTGTACTACGAGCAGTACTTC.

The CDR3 reads CASSPQGGFNYGYTF. CDR3 nucleotides: TGTGCCAGTAGTCCCCAAGGGGGTTTCAACTATGGCTACACCTTC. The chain carries TRBV19 and TRBJ1-2, with D possibly TRBD1 on 6 matching bases. CDR1 is LNHDA and CDR2 is SQIVND in the germline V gene (reference sequence). The CDR3 has 15 residues. V was clipped by 5 bases and J by 2 bases, with 15 bases between them.

This chain joins TRBV7-9 and TRBJ2-3; perhaps TRBD2 as D (5 bases). Germline CDR1 SEHNR, CDR2 FQNEAQ (reference sequence). CDR3 length: 17 amino acids. Trimming left V 3 bases short and J 2 bases short, with 18 bases between. CDR3 loop: CASSFLYTGLNTDTQYF. The CDR3 DNA sequence: TGTGCCAGCAGCTTCCTGTATACCGGACTTAACACAGATACGCAGTATTTT.

The rearrangement links TRBV9 to TRBJ2-1, with 11 bases fitting TRBD2. With 0 bases clipped from V and 5 bases from J, the junction kept 13 bases outside the gene matches. CDR1 and CDR2 from the germline V gene are SGDLS and YYNGEE. The CDR3 extends over 19 amino acids. DNA for the CDR3: TGTGCCAGCAGCGTAGGGCCCCAAGGGAGTAGCGGGGGGGACAATGAGCAGTTCTTC. Translating gives CASSVGPQGSSGGDNEQFF.

This chain joins TRBV6-1 and TRBJ1-2, with no clear D. Germline-derived CDR1 and CDR2 are MNHNS and SASEGT. The germline V and J ends were trimmed by 6 bases and 3 bases, with 17 bases remaining between them. This CDR3 spans 15 amino acids. DNA of the CDR3: TGTGCCAGCAGAAGTTTACACGTCAGGCACTATGGCTACACCTTC. It yields the protein CASRSLHVRHYGYTF.

The chain links TRBV19 to TRBJ1-5; D may be TRBD1 (6 bases). The germline V gene encodes CDR1 LNHDA and CDR2 SQIVND (reference sequence). The CDR3 sequence is 12 residues long. V dropped 7 bases and J dropped 7 bases, with 11 bases sitting between them. CDR3 loop: CASTNQGQPQHF. The CDR3, as DNA: TGTGCCAGTACCAACCAGGGGCAGCCCCAGCATTTT.

The table lists this clone with a few counts. The genes are TRBV11-2 and TRBJ1-3; 7 bases match TRBD1. The trim removed 10 bases at V and 4 bases at J, leaving 7 bases unmatched. This CDR3 has 13 residues. The germline gives CDR1 SGHAT, CDR2 FQNNGV. The DNA of the CDR3 is TGTGCCACCGGGGACAGTAGAGGAAACACCATATATTTT. It encodes CATGDSRGNTIYF.

V gene TRBV2 combines with J gene TRBJ1-2; perhaps TRBD1 as D (6 bases). The CDR3 has 14 amino acids. Germline V gives CDR1 SNHLY, CDR2 FYNNEI. V was shortened by 6 bases and J by 3 bases, with 14 bases between the two germline ends. CDR3 region: CASRSGVIDYGYTF. The CDR3 coding sequence is TGTGCCAGCAGATCAGGGGTAATTGACTATGGCTACACCTTC.

The chain employs TRBV10-3 and TRBJ2-5; TRBD2 matches at 11 bases. The CDR3 contains 17 residues. V shed 4 bases and J 4 bases; nucleotides not matched to a gene: 11. Germline V gene sequence: CDR1 ENHRY, CDR2 SYGVKD. The chain's CDR3 is CAISVIKASGGRETQYF. The CDR3 nucleotides read TGTGCCATCAGTGTCATCAAGGCTAGCGGGGGGAGAGAGACCCAGTACTTC.

The chain is built from TRBV5-6 and TRBJ2-5, with 11 bases lining up with TRBD1. The CDR3 runs 15 residues. CDR1 SGHDT and CDR2 YYEEEE come from the germline V gene. After removal of 6 bases from V and 2 bases from J, the junction contained 6 bases not matched to a gene. CDR3 protein: CASNWDRGSQETQYF. DNA of the CDR3: TGTGCCAGCAATTGGGACAGGGGGTCTCAAGAGACCCAGTACTTC.